This T cell receptor (beta chain) was obtained from a study of regulatory T cells in long-lasting Graves disease. Investigators prepared the TCR beta libraries by applying iRepertoire HTBI primers and Arm-PCR of CDR3 regions. TCRdb redid the calling of the multiplex PCR reads with MiXCR, one entry per CDR3 protein. The sample lists hundreds of thousands of distinct CDR3 sequences, about 14% seen once, with 22% in the top ten. Time point indicated: newly diagnosed GD, antithyroid drugs for less than 3 months. The TCR library was made from RNA that had been extracted from PBMCs in TRIzol. This CDR3 is 16 amino acids long. Germline V CDR1 and CDR2: MNHEY, SVGEGT. After removal of 2 bases from V and 3 bases from J, the junction contained 9 bases not matched to a gene. This clonotype was observed a handful of times.

V gene TRBV6-2 or TRBV6-3 combines with J gene TRBJ2-5; TRBD1 agrees at 7 bases. The sequence was obtained from a female donor with Graves disease. Source: peripheral blood mononuclear cells (PBMCs), taken at new diagnosis, from a patient treated with antithyroid drugs. The CDR3 loop is CASSYVRGDREETQYF. As DNA, the CDR3 is TGTGCCAGCAGTTACGTACGAGGGGACAGAGAAGAGACCCAGTACTTC.